The TCR beta chain described here comes from a study of blood T cell repertoires in COVID-19. This CDR3 comprises 18 residues. Germline V gene data show CDR1 as SGHNT and CDR2 as YENEEA. V lost 5 bases to trimming and J lost 3 bases; unmatched junction nucleotides: 14. Method: immunoSEQ multiplex PCR; TCRdb's copy keeps in-frame clones and lacks some. This table holds about 60,000 clones, 85% to 90% found once. The chain employs TRBV11-3 and TRBJ2-1; 9 positions agree with TRBD2. The sample consisted of peripheral blood. The sequence was collected from a woman of 80 years or more with active COVID-19. The CDR3 here is CASSPGWLAGTNYNEQFF. CDR3 nucleotides: TGTGCCAGCAGCCCCGGGTGGCTAGCGGGGACCAACTACAATGAGCAGTTCTTC.